Listed below are T cell receptor beta chains from one sample, sequenced in a study of cytomegalovirus exposure and HLA in healthy donors. The data were produced by immunoSEQ multiplex PCR, yet TCRdb's version contains in-frame clones alone and is incomplete. The sample has 150,000 or so clones, about two thirds seen once. Sequencing input: PBMCs. The receptors come from a man aged 25 to 40 in good health and CMV-seropositive. CDR3s include the opening cysteine and the closing phenylalanine or tryptophan. A D gene is named only where the DNA matches it firmly. Clone size is stated in some rows and not others, as once, few, many or a class when expanded.

v_gene: TRBV5-1
j_gene: TRBJ1-2
d_gene: TRBD1
abundance: .
CDR3nt: TGCGCCAGCAGCTCCGGACAGGGCCGGGGCTACACCTTC
CDR3aa: CASSSGQGRGYTF

v_gene: TRBV28
j_gene: TRBJ2-7
d_gene: TRBD2
abundance: .
CDR3nt: TGTGCCAGCAATGCACTAGCGGGAGACTACGAGCAGTACTTC
CDR3aa: CASNALAGDYEQYF

v_gene: TRBV9
j_gene: TRBJ2-5
d_gene: TRBD2
abundance: .
CDR3nt: TGTGCCAGCAGCGTAGACGACTTAGCGGGAGTCGGGGAGACCCAGTACTTC
CDR3aa: CASSVDDLAGVGETQYF

v_gene: TRBV10-3
j_gene: TRBJ2-1
d_gene: .
abundance: .
CDR3nt: TGTGCCATCACAAGGAGGGTGGGGTCCTACAATGAGCAGTTCTTC
CDR3aa: CAITRRVGSYNEQFF

v_gene: TRBV7-2
j_gene: TRBJ2-5
d_gene: TRBD2
abundance: few
CDR3nt: TGTGCCAGCAGCCAGACTAGCGGGACAGAGACCCAGTACTTC
CDR3aa: CASSQTSGTETQYF

v_gene: TRBV4-1
j_gene: TRBJ2-5
d_gene: TRBD1
abundance: .
CDR3nt: TGCGCCAGCAGCCACGCCCCGGGACAGGGGAAAGAGACCCAGTACTTC
CDR3aa: CASSHAPGQGKETQYF

v_gene: TRBV25-1
j_gene: TRBJ2-5
d_gene: TRBD2
abundance: .
CDR3nt: TGTGCCAGCAGTTTATCTAGCGGAGGCCAAGAGACCCAGTACTTC
CDR3aa: CASSLSSGGQETQYF

v_gene: TRBV27
j_gene: TRBJ2-7
d_gene: .
abundance: .
CDR3nt: TGTGCCAGCAGTTCCGGGTCCGAGCAGTACTTC
CDR3aa: CASSSGSEQYF

v_gene: TRBV27
j_gene: TRBJ2-7
d_gene: TRBD2
abundance: .
CDR3nt: TGTGCCAGCAGGACCCTAGCGGAGGACTACGAGCAGTACTTC
CDR3aa: CASRTLAEDYEQYF

v_gene: TRBV6-5
j_gene: TRBJ2-7
d_gene: TRBD1
abundance: .
CDR3nt: TGTGCCAGCAGTTACCATGGCAGGGGGTCCTACGAGCAGTACTTC
CDR3aa: CASSYHGRGSYEQYF

v_gene: TRBV6-5
j_gene: TRBJ1-4
d_gene: .
abundance: few
CDR3nt: TGTGCCAGCAGTTACCGCGCAGGGCTTGAAAAACTGTTTTTT
CDR3aa: CASSYRAGLEKLFF

v_gene: TRBV28
j_gene: TRBJ2-2
d_gene: TRBD1
abundance: .
CDR3nt: TGTGCCAGCAGTTTCCCCAGGGGGACCCCATGGTCCGGGGAGCTGTTTTTT
CDR3aa: CASSFPRGTPWSGELFF

v_gene: TRBV10-3
j_gene: TRBJ2-1
d_gene: TRBD2
abundance: .
CDR3nt: TGTGCCATTAGGACTAGCGGGAGGGCGGGGGCCTACAATGAGCAGTTCTTC
CDR3aa: CAIRTSGRAGAYNEQFF

v_gene: TRBV27
j_gene: TRBJ2-5
d_gene: .
abundance: few
CDR3nt: TGTGCCAGCACACAACGACAGGGAGGAGAGACCCAGTACTTC
CDR3aa: CASTQRQGGETQYF

v_gene: TRBV7-9
j_gene: TRBJ2-5
d_gene: TRBD1
abundance: .
CDR3nt: TGTGCCAGCAGCATGGGACAGGGAAGAGAGACCCAGTACTTC
CDR3aa: CASSMGQGRETQYF

v_gene: TRBV10-3
j_gene: TRBJ2-5
d_gene: .
abundance: few
CDR3nt: TGTGCCATCAGTGACACCTTCCAGCAAGAGACCCAGTACTTC
CDR3aa: CAISDTFQQETQYF

v_gene: TRBV4-2
j_gene: TRBJ2-3
d_gene: TRBD1
abundance: .
CDR3nt: TGTGCCAGCAGCCAAGATGACAGGGGGGAGAGGACAGATACGCAGTATTTT
CDR3aa: CASSQDDRGERTDTQYF

v_gene: TRBV10-2
j_gene: TRBJ2-7
d_gene: TRBD1
abundance: few
CDR3nt: TGCGCCAGCAGTTCCTCCTGGACAGGGTACTACGAGCAGTACTTC
CDR3aa: CASSSSWTGYYEQYF

v_gene: TRBV30
j_gene: TRBJ2-5
d_gene: TRBD1
abundance: few
CDR3nt: TGTGCCTGGAGTGTACAGGGGGACGGAAACCAGTACTTC
CDR3aa: CAWSVQGDGNQYF

v_gene: TRBV7-6
j_gene: TRBJ2-1
d_gene: .
abundance: few
CDR3nt: TGTGCCAGCAGCTCCCAGGGTGTTGGTACTGAGCAGTTCTTC
CDR3aa: CASSSQGVGTEQFF

v_gene: TRBV7-2
j_gene: TRBJ1-1
d_gene: .
abundance: .
CDR3nt: TGTGCCAGCAGCCCCCTAGCCGGGAACACTGAAGCTTTCTTT
CDR3aa: CASSPLAGNTEAFF

v_gene: TRBV5-3
j_gene: TRBJ2-1
d_gene: .
abundance: .
CDR3nt: TGTGCCAGAAGCGAACGCAGGGGACCGAATGAGCAGTTCTTC
CDR3aa: CARSERRGPNEQFF

v_gene: TRBV4-1
j_gene: TRBJ1-2
d_gene: .
abundance: .
CDR3nt: TGCGCCAGCAGCCAAGATAAGCGGGAGGGCTACACCTTC
CDR3aa: CASSQDKREGYTF

v_gene: TRBV6-1
j_gene: TRBJ1-1
d_gene: .
abundance: .
CDR3nt: TGTGCCAGCAGTGAAGCGCGGGGAAGCGAAGCTTTCTTT
CDR3aa: CASSEARGSEAFF

v_gene: TRBV13
j_gene: TRBJ2-7
d_gene: TRBD1
abundance: .
CDR3nt: TGTGCCAGCAGCCAGGACAGGATGACCTACGAGCAGTACTTC
CDR3aa: CASSQDRMTYEQYF

v_gene: TRBV30
j_gene: TRBJ2-2
d_gene: TRBD1
abundance: .
CDR3nt: TGTGCCTGGAGCAATACCGGGACAGGGAACACCGGGGAGCTGTTTTTT
CDR3aa: CAWSNTGTGNTGELFF

v_gene: TRBV2
j_gene: TRBJ2-3
d_gene: TRBD2
abundance: .
CDR3nt: TGTGTCGGACCGGGGGGTCCAGATACGCAGTATTTT
CDR3aa: CVGPGGPDTQYF

v_gene: TRBV6-6
j_gene: TRBJ2-5
d_gene: TRBD2
abundance: .
CDR3nt: TGTGCCAGCAGTTACCTTAGCGGGAGAGGAGAGACCCAGTACTTC
CDR3aa: CASSYLSGRGETQYF

v_gene: TRBV10-3
j_gene: TRBJ1-2
d_gene: .
abundance: .
CDR3nt: TGTGCCATCAGTGGGAGTTCGGGCAGGGAGGGAAACTATGGCTACACCTTC
CDR3aa: CAISGSSGREGNYGYTF

v_gene: TRBV19
j_gene: TRBJ2-7
d_gene: .
abundance: few
CDR3nt: TGTGCCAGTAGGGAGGAACACTTACCTACCTACGAGCAGTACTTC
CDR3aa: CASREEHLPTYEQYF

v_gene: TRBV7-2
j_gene: TRBJ2-5
d_gene: .
abundance: .
CDR3nt: TGTGCCAGCAGCTTAGGATTGGGCTCTAATCCTACCCAGTACTTC
CDR3aa: CASSLGLGSNPTQYF

v_gene: TRBV10-3
j_gene: TRBJ2-7
d_gene: TRBD1
abundance: .
CDR3nt: TGTGCCATCAGTGAGTCAAGGGGGCTCTACGAGCAGTACTTC
CDR3aa: CAISESRGLYEQYF

v_gene: TRBV7-9
j_gene: TRBJ2-7
d_gene: .
abundance: .
CDR3nt: TGTTCCAGCAGCTTCGTCAGCGATTACACCTACGAGCAGTACTTC
CDR3aa: CSSSFVSDYTYEQYF

v_gene: TRBV6-5
j_gene: TRBJ2-2
d_gene: .
abundance: .
CDR3nt: TGTGCCTCACACCTTGGACGGGGCACCGGGGAGCTGTTTTTT
CDR3aa: CASHLGRGTGELFF

v_gene: TRBV6-4
j_gene: TRBJ1-2
d_gene: .
abundance: few
CDR3nt: TGTGCCAGCAGTGCCCAATATGCGACCACTACGGATGGCTATGGCTACACCTTC
CDR3aa: CASSAQYATTTDGYGYTF

v_gene: TRBV19
j_gene: TRBJ2-7
d_gene: TRBD2
abundance: .
CDR3nt: TGTGCCAGTAGTACCACCTCGAGCGGGAGGGGTTACGAGCAGTACTTC
CDR3aa: CASSTTSSGRGYEQYF

v_gene: TRBV30
j_gene: TRBJ1-1
d_gene: TRBD1
abundance: .
CDR3nt: TGTGCCTGGGCACAGGGGTTATTAGACACTGAAGCTTTCTTT
CDR3aa: CAWAQGLLDTEAFF

v_gene: TRBV9
j_gene: TRBJ2-7
d_gene: TRBD2
abundance: .
CDR3nt: TGTGCCAGCAGCGTCAGCAGCGGGGAATACGAGCAGTACTTC
CDR3aa: CASSVSSGEYEQYF

v_gene: TRBV30
j_gene: TRBJ2-4
d_gene: TRBD2
abundance: .
CDR3nt: TGTGCCTGTTCGAATAGCGGGAGAAGCGACATTCAGTACTTC
CDR3aa: CACSNSGRSDIQYF

v_gene: TRBV19
j_gene: TRBJ2-7
d_gene: .
abundance: .
CDR3nt: TGTGCCAGCGTGGGGGGAAGCGAGCAGTACTTC
CDR3aa: CASVGGSEQYF

v_gene: TRBV4-2
j_gene: TRBJ2-1
d_gene: .
abundance: .
CDR3nt: TGTGCCAGCAGCCAAAATAGAGTGGGAGTTAGTGAGCAGTTCTTC
CDR3aa: CASSQNRVGVSEQFF

v_gene: TRBV21-1
j_gene: TRBJ2-2
d_gene: .
abundance: .
CDR3nt: TGTGCCAGCAGGAAGTTCCCGGGACACCAAAACACCGGGGAGCTGTTTTTT
CDR3aa: CASRKFPGHQNTGELFF